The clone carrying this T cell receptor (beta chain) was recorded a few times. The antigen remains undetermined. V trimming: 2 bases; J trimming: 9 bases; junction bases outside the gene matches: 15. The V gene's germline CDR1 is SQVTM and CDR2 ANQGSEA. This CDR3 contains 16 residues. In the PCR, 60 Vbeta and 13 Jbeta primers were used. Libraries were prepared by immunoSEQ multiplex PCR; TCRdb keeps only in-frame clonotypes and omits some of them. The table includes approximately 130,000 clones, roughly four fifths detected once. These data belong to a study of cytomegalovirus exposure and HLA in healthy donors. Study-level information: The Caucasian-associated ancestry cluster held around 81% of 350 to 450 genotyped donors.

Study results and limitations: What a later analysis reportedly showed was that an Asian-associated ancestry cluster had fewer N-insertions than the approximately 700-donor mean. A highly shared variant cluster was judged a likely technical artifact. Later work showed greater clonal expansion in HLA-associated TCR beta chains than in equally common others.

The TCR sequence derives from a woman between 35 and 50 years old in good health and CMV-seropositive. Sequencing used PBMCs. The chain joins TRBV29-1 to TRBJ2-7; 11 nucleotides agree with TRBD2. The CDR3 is CSVEITSGGLDSRQYF. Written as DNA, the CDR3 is TGCAGCGTTGAAATAACTAGCGGGGGCCTCGACTCACGGCAGTACTTC.